The 24 T cell receptor beta chains below all came from one sample that was sequenced in a study of pediatric ulcerative colitis (dated by TCRdb to between 2018 and 2021). The library came from the immunoSEQ multiplex PCR assay. Drawn from immuneACCESS, this table holds only the in-frame rearrangements with V and J called that TCRdb kept. Clones are partly lost; checked studies trace under half to an unresolved V gene and leave the rest unexplained. The sample has fewer than 30,000 clones on record, roughly 70% of them singletons. Jointly, the top ten make up over 6.5% of the sample. During colonoscopy, one to two rectal pinch biopsies were obtained for research purposes. The sample was gut tissue. Receptors originate from a boy aged 5-17 years with severe ulcerative colitis.

J is TRBJ2-5 and V is TRBV7-3; 10 nucleotides line up with TRBD2. CDR1 and CDR2 (germline): SGHTA, FQGTGA. CDR3 length: 17 amino acids. Trimming took 2 bases from V and 0 from J; bases not matched to a gene: 6. The CDR3: CASSLVLAGPYQETQYF. As DNA, the CDR3 is TGTGCCAGCAGCTTAGTACTAGCGGGGCCGTACCAAGAGACCCAGTACTTC.

This clone came up a few times. The V and J genes are TRBV14 and TRBJ1-1; D is possibly TRBD1 (6 bases). Germline loops: CDR1 SGHDN, CDR2 FVKESK. The CDR3 extends over 18 amino acids. V was pared by 0 bases and J by 2 bases, with 19 bases between. In DNA, the CDR3 is TGTGCCAGCAGCCAAGAGGCGAGACAGGTCGGGCATAACACTGAAGCTTTCTTT. Its translation: CASSQEARQVGHNTEAFF.

The chain has TRBV29-1 and TRBJ2-1; D remains unclear. The CDR3 is 12 residues long. CDR1 SQVTM and CDR2 ANQGSEA come from the germline V gene. Trimming pared 6 bases from V and 5 bases from J, leaving 11 bases between. The chain's CDR3 is CSVVTANNEQFF. The DNA for the CDR3 is TGCAGCGTAGTAACCGCGAACAATGAGCAGTTCTTC.

The rearrangement uses TRBV5-1 and TRBJ2-1, with 11 bases matching TRBD2. V trimming: 2 bases; J trimming: 4 bases; junction bases outside the gene matches: 11. Germline CDR1 SGHRS, CDR2 YFSETQ. This CDR3 has 18 amino acids. The DNA of the CDR3 is TGCGCCAGCAGCTTCTTAGCGGGAGGGAAAACCCAATACAATGAGCAGTTCTTC. It specifies CASSFLAGGKTQYNEQFF. Combining the CDR3 with reference TRBV5-1 and TRBJ2-1 gives the whole variable domain KAGVTQTPRYLIKTRGQQVTLSCSPISGHRSVSWYQQTPGQGLQFLFEYFSETQRNKGNFPGRFSGRQFSNSRSEMNVSTLELGDSALYLCASSFLAGGKTQYNEQFFGPGTRLTVL.

The chain has TRBV2 and TRBJ1-3, with D possibly TRBD1 on 5 matching bases. Trimming cost V 4 bases and J 3 bases, with 13 bases left between them. The germline gives CDR1 SNHLY, CDR2 FYNNEI. CDR3 length equals 15 residues. In nucleotides, the CDR3 is TGTGCCAGCAGTGCCGTTCGGGGCGGTGGAAACACCATATATTTT. This codes for CASSAVRGGGNTIYF.

In this sample, this clone turned up a few times. The gene calls are TRBV5-1 and TRBJ2-5; D remains unclear. Germline values: CDR1 SGHRS, CDR2 YFSETQ. V was pared by 0 bases and J by 2 bases, with 11 bases between. CDR3 length equals 15 residues. The CDR3 bases are TGCGCCAGCAGCTTGGCCGACTCTCGACAAGAGACCCAGTACTTC. Residues: CASSLADSRQETQYF.

This sequence joins TRBV19 and TRBJ1-3; tentative D call: TRBD1 (5 bases). Trimming took off 5 bases at V and 7 bases at J, with 18 bases between the two ends. This CDR3 contains 15 residues. Germline CDR1 reads LNHDA; CDR2 reads SQIVND (reference sequence). The CDR3 bases are TGTGCCAGTAGTCCCTATGCGGGGGACCGGAACACCATATATTTT. This translates into CASSPYAGDRNTIYF.

V usage is TRBV29-1 and J usage is TRBJ1-4; a weak D match, TRBD1 (5 bases). In germline, CDR1 is SQVTM, CDR2 ANQGSEA. V was shortened by 7 bases and J by 0 bases, with 6 bases between the two germline ends. CDR3 length: 12 residues. The CDR3 reads CSGQSTNEKLFF. DNA for the CDR3: TGCAGCGGACAGTCAACTAATGAAAAACTGTTTTTT.

This clone was seen only a few times. CDR3 amino acids: CAGLRGTGGASTEAFF. The CDR3 DNA reads TGTGCCGGACTCCGCGGGACAGGGGGCGCGAGCACTGAAGCTTTCTTT. The V and J genes are TRBV30 and TRBJ1-1; 12 positions agree with TRBD1. V lost 8 bases and J lost 4; bases outside the gene matches: 14. There are 16 residues in the CDR3. Germline V gene lookup returns CDR1 GTSNPN and CDR2 SVGIG (reference sequence).

The rearrangement joins TRBV30 to TRBJ1-5; D call uncertain. Trimming pared 3 bases from V and 1 base from J, leaving 4 bases between. Per germline, CDR1 GTSNPN and CDR2 SVGIG (reference sequence). This CDR3 has 12 amino acids. For the CDR3, the DNA is TGTGCCTGGAGCAGGAGCAATCAGCCCCAGCATTTT. It translates to CAWSRSNQPQHF.

The V call is TRBV25-1, the J call TRBJ1-1, with a tentative D call TRBD1 (5 bases). Per germline, CDR1 MGHDK and CDR2 SYGVNS. The CDR3 totals 15 residues. The V end lost 1 base, the J end lost 1 base, and 10 bases lay between the germline ends. As DNA, the CDR3 is TGTGCCAGCAGTGAATCCCAGGGACCGAACACTGAAGCTTTCTTT. Translating it yields CASSESQGPNTEAFF.

The V call is TRBV28, the J call TRBJ1-2; D is perhaps TRBD1 (6 bases). V was clipped by 7 bases and J by 4 bases, with 19 bases between them. Germline V gene lookup returns CDR1 MDHEN and CDR2 SYDVKM. The CDR3 runs 15 residues. CDR3 region: CASTWGGADPYGYTF. The CDR3, as DNA: TGTGCCAGCACATGGGGGGGGGCGGACCCCTATGGCTACACCTTC.

The rearrangement links TRBV18 to TRBJ2-3, with 11 bases lining up with TRBD2. In germline, CDR1 is KGHSH, CDR2 LQKENI. This CDR3 contains 17 residues. V shed 1 base, J shed 2 bases, and the junction held 5 bases outside the gene matches. The CDR3 nucleotides read TGTGCCAGCTCACCACAACCGGGACTAGCGGCCACAGATACGCAGTATTTT. It codes for CASSPQPGLAATDTQYF.

The chain recombines TRBV21-1 with TRBJ2-7; the table's TRBD1 call for D was not verified on the DNA. TRBV21-1 is recorded as a pseudogene. The CDR3 contains 18 residues. CDR3 protein: CASSKGGPGQGVCYEQYF. The CDR3 region has the DNA TGTGCCAGCAGCAAAGGCGGTCCGGGGCAGGGGGTTTGCTACGAGCAGTACTTC.

The chain has TRBV21-1 and TRBJ2-1; the table's D call of TRBD2 was not tested on the DNA. TRBV21-1 is reported as a pseudogene. CDR3 size: 16 residues. CDR3 coding DNA: TGTGCCAGCAGCAAAGCGGACTACGGGGGGTACAATGAGCAGTTCTTC. It encodes CASSKADYGGYNEQFF.

The V gene is TRBV7-2, the J gene TRBJ2-1; D might be TRBD1 (6 bases). The CDR3 has 18 amino acids. The V gene lost 5 bases and the J gene lost 2 bases, with 22 bases spanning the gap. The V gene's germline CDR1 is SGHTA and CDR2 FQGNSA. In DNA form, the CDR3 reads TGTGCCAGCAGCCCCTCTCCCTATACCGGGACAACCTACAATGAGCAGTTCTTC. This codes for CASSPSPYTGTTYNEQFF. The full variable domain, with the rest looked up from reference TRBV7-2 and TRBJ2-1, is GAGVSQSPSNKVTEKGKDVELRCDPISGHTALYWYRQSLGQGLEFLIYFQGNSAPDKSGLPSDRFSAERTGGSVSTLTIQRTQQEDSAVYLCASSPSPYTGTTYNEQFFGPGTRLTVL.

The chain joins TRBV29-1 to TRBJ2-6; D is ambiguous. The V gene lost 4 bases and the J gene lost 0 bases, with 4 bases spanning the gap. The CDR3 covers 13 residues. The V gene's germline CDR1 is SQVTM and CDR2 ANQGSEA. DNA of the CDR3: TGCAGCGTTGTTGGCTCTGGGGCCAACGTCCTGACTTTC. Its protein product is CSVVGSGANVLTF.

The chain recombines TRBV5-6 with TRBJ2-5, with no clear D. V dropped 3 bases and J dropped 2 bases, with 11 bases sitting between them. Germline assignment: CDR1 SGHDT and CDR2 YYEEEE. The CDR3 extends over 14 amino acids. The CDR3 spells CASSSLGWQETQYF. The CDR3 nucleotides read TGTGCCAGCAGCTCGCTGGGTTGGCAAGAGACCCAGTACTTC.

This clone has just a few counts. The CDR3 spells CASSLTSAYNEQFF. In DNA form, the CDR3 reads TGTGCCAGCAGCTTGACTAGCGCCTACAATGAGCAGTTCTTC. This sequence joins TRBV7-9 and TRBJ2-1, with 8 positions matching TRBD2. The junction had 0 bases not matched to a gene; V was cut back by 3 bases and J by 2 bases. Germline assignment: CDR1 SEHNR and CDR2 FQNEAQ (reference sequence). The CDR3 extends over 14 amino acids.

This chain connects TRBV10-2 to TRBJ2-1; weak D call: TRBD2 (5 bases). Germline V gives CDR1 WSHSY, CDR2 SAAADI. Trimming took off 8 bases at V and 2 bases at J, with 10 bases between the two ends. This CDR3 has 13 residues. This CDR3 is CASLLETYNEQFF. For the CDR3, the DNA is TGCGCCAGCTTACTAGAGACCTACAATGAGCAGTTCTTC.

The J gene is TRBJ1-5, the V gene TRBV6-5; D not certain. Germline CDR1 is MNHEY and CDR2 is SVGAGI. This CDR3 is 15 amino acids long. V lost 6 bases and J 0 bases, leaving 12 bases between the germline ends. The CDR3 nucleotides read TGTGCCAGCAGCCTCAGTCCAGCTAGCAATCAGCCCCAGCATTTT. This sequence encodes CASSLSPASNQPQHF.

The rearrangement uses TRBV4-1 and TRBJ2-1; no clear D gene. Germline CDR1 MGHRA, CDR2 YSYEKL. The length of the CDR3 is 14 residues. Trimming took off 0 bases at V and 8 bases at J, with 11 bases between the two ends. CDR3 loop: CASSQDLVPDEQFF. CDR3 sequence (DNA): TGCGCCAGCAGCCAAGATCTAGTTCCGGATGAGCAGTTCTTC.

The chain carries TRBV10-2 and TRBJ2-7; D remains unclear. Looked up from germline, CDR1 is WSHSY and CDR2 is SAAADI. V lost 3 bases to trimming and J lost 7 bases, with 16 bases between them. The CDR3 spans 14 residues. The CDR3 sequence is CASSDQLGYGEQYF. The CDR3, as DNA: TGCGCCAGCAGTGATCAATTAGGCTACGGGGAGCAGTACTTC.

This clone was found a few times. The chain is built from TRBV4-3 and TRBJ2-2; maybe TRBD2 (6 bases). This CDR3 comprises 15 residues. The V and J ends lost 0 bases and 4 bases respectively, with 9 bases between them. Germline-derived CDR1 and CDR2 are LGHNA and YSLEER. CDR3 region: CASSQDGRTTGELFF. CDR3 nucleotides: TGCGCCAGCAGCCAAGATGGGAGGACCACCGGGGAGCTGTTTTTT.